Below, 27 T cell receptor beta chains from the same sample are listed, as sequenced in a study of vaccination and CD4 T cells after COVID-19. Time point in this sample: late sampling 161 to 241 days after vaccination in three convalescent patients. Treatment noted: roughly 11-day PBMC culture with coronavirus spike peptide pools or control peptides (ViraFEST assay). The Oncomine TCR Beta short-read assay sequenced DNA from cultured CD4+ T cells. TCRdb redid the calling of the PCR reads with MiXCR, one entry per CDR3 protein. The sample yields 15,000 to 20,000 distinct CDR3 sequences, approximately 50% seen once. These receptors' antigens are unknown. This sample comprised CD4+ T cells from blood, cultured in vitro, obtained about 7 months after SARS-CoV-2 vaccination. The receptors were sampled from a human donor who had recovered from COVID-19.

This clonotype occurred a few times. The chain joins TRBV11-3 to TRBJ2-5; a possible D gene is TRBD2 (5 bases). V lost 5 bases and J 5 bases, leaving 9 bases between the germline ends. CDR1 SGHNT and CDR2 YENEEA come from the germline V gene. The CDR3 is 12 amino acids. CDR3 amino acids: CASSTTRETQYF. The CDR3 coding sequence is TGTGCCAGCAGCACAACTAGGGAGACCCAGTACTTC.

The chain employs TRBV20-1 and TRBJ1-2; D is undetermined. This CDR3 has 11 residues. Trimming stripped 1 base from V and 9 bases from J, with 9 bases between. Per the germline V gene, CDR1 is DFQATT and CDR2 is SNEGSKA (reference sequence). The CDR3 DNA sequence: TGCAGTGCTAGAGCCCAGGCTCGCTACACCTTC. Its translation is CSARAQARYTF.

Only a few counts were recorded for this clonotype. The chain employs TRBV20-1 and TRBJ2-7; 8 bases match TRBD1. The CDR3 loop spans 14 amino acids. The V gene's germline CDR1 is DFQATT and CDR2 SNEGSKA (reference sequence). V was pared by 3 bases and J by 3 bases, with 7 bases of the junction left unmatched. CDR3 DNA: TGCAGTGCTAGGGACCGACAGGGGAACTACGAGCAGTACTTC. This gives the protein CSARDRQGNYEQYF.

V usage is TRBV7-9 and J usage is TRBJ2-3, with a possible D match to TRBD2 (6 bases). V lost 3 bases and J 4 bases, leaving 11 bases between the germline ends. CDR1 is SEHNR and CDR2 is FQNEAQ in the germline V gene (reference sequence). This CDR3 is 14 amino acids long. The CDR3 protein is CASSFGGYADTQYF. CDR3 DNA sequence: TGTGCCAGCAGCTTTGGGGGGTACGCAGATACGCAGTATTTT.

In its sample, this clonotype ranks as medium-sized. The V gene is TRBV15, the J gene TRBJ2-1; 10 bases fit TRBD1. The CDR3 spans 15 residues. From germline, CDR1 is LNHNV and CDR2 YYDKDF (reference sequence). V gave up 8 bases and J gave up 8 bases; unmatched junction bases: 12. CDR3 amino acids: CATSPGQGSIDEQFF. CDR3 sequence (DNA): TGTGCCACCTCGCCGGGACAGGGGAGTATTGATGAGCAGTTCTTC.

This clonotype was seen a single time. V usage is TRBV2 and J usage is TRBJ2-5; 15 bases fit TRBD2. The V and J ends lost 6 bases and 1 base, in that order; junction bases with no gene match: 3. From germline, CDR1 is SNHLY and CDR2 FYNNEI. The CDR3 runs 16 residues. The CDR3 protein is CASSMGLAGGQETQYF. The CDR3 bases are TGTGCCAGCAGCATGGGACTAGCGGGGGGCCAAGAGACCCAGTACTTC.

The rearrangement joins TRBV5-1 to TRBJ2-5; 7 bases agree with TRBD1. Germline V gene data show CDR1 as SGHRS and CDR2 as YFSETQ. The CDR3 contains 14 residues. Trimming removed 4 bases from V and 7 bases from J; junction bases left unmatched: 10. The CDR3 DNA is TGCGCCAGCAGCACCGGGACAGAGGACGTGACCCAGTACTTC. Encoded protein: CASSTGTEDVTQYF.

The J gene is TRBJ2-5, the V gene TRBV6-5; the match to TRBD2 covers 9 bases. This CDR3 has 15 amino acids. Germline values: CDR1 MNHEY, CDR2 SVGAGI. The trim removed 2 bases at V and 5 bases at J, leaving 6 bases unmatched. This CDR3 reads CASSYDQRGAETQYF. CDR3 coding DNA: TGTGCCAGCAGTTACGACCAGCGGGGGGCGGAGACCCAGTACTTC.

The DNA of the CDR3 is TGTGCCAGCAGTTACGTACGATTCGCAAACATTCAGTACTTC. The encoded protein is CASSYVRFANIQYF. The rearrangement links TRBV6-2 or TRBV6-3 to TRBJ2-4; D ambiguous. The CDR3 spans 14 residues. The germline gives CDR1 MNHEY, CDR2 SVGEGT. V lost 2 bases and J 6 bases, leaving 11 bases between the germline ends.

This clonotype was seen a few times. The CDR3 sequence: CASSIEDNSPLHF. CDR3 bases: TGTGCCAGTAGTATTGAGGACAATTCACCCCTCCACTTT. The J gene is TRBJ1-6, the V gene TRBV19; D uncertain. The V and J ends lost 3 bases and 7 bases respectively, with 7 bases between them. The CDR3 runs 13 residues. Germline lookup yields CDR1 LNHDA and CDR2 SQIVND (reference sequence).

V gene TRBV28 combines with J gene TRBJ1-6; 10 nucleotides align to TRBD1. Germline V gives CDR1 MDHEN, CDR2 SYDVKM. J gave up 3 bases and V 7 bases, and 6 bases lay outside the gene matches. This CDR3 spans 16 amino acids. DNA for the CDR3: TGTGCCAGCAATGACAGGGGGCCTGGCTATAATTCACCCCTCCACTTT. Its translation is CASNDRGPGYNSPLHF.

The chain couples TRBV20-1 to TRBJ2-1; a weak D match, TRBD2 (7 bases). The length of the CDR3 is 17 residues. CDR1 is DFQATT and CDR2 is SNEGSKA in the germline V gene (reference sequence). V was cut by 6 bases and J by 2 bases, with 23 bases left in between. CDR3 DNA: TGCAGTGCCCAGGGGATGGTAACGGGGGGTCCCTACAATGAGCAGTTCTTC. Protein: CSAQGMVTGGPYNEQFF.

The J gene is TRBJ2-1, the V gene TRBV27; 9 nucleotides line up with TRBD2. The germline gives CDR1 MNHEY, CDR2 SMNVEV (reference sequence). The CDR3 is made up of 18 amino acids. V shed 7 bases and J 7 bases; nucleotides not matched to a gene: 20. CDR3 loop: CASTSMTGNLLAGNEQFF. CDR3 bases: TGTGCCAGCACTTCCATGACAGGGAACCTCCTAGCGGGAAATGAGCAGTTCTTC.

The rearrangement links TRBV11-3 to TRBJ2-5; 7 bases align to TRBD1. The CDR3 is 14 residues long. The V and J ends lost 6 bases and 0 bases, in that order; junction bases with no gene match: 4. CDR1 and CDR2 from the germline V gene are SGHNT and YENEEA. The CDR3 coding sequence is TGTGCCAGCAGGCTAGGGACAGACCAAGAGACCCAGTACTTC. Its translation is CASRLGTDQETQYF.

In its sample, this clonotype was seen a few times. The chain recombines TRBV20-1 with TRBJ2-1; TRBD2 matches at 7 bases. Germline CDR1 is DFQATT and CDR2 is SNEGSKA (reference sequence). There are 15 residues in the CDR3. V lost 6 bases to trimming and J lost 2 bases; unmatched junction nucleotides: 10. The CDR3 DNA sequence: TGCAGTGCGCCCTCGGGCGGGAGCCCCTACAATGAGCAGTTCTTC. It translates to CSAPSGGSPYNEQFF.

The gene calls are TRBV4-3 and TRBJ2-7; no clear D. There are 13 residues in the CDR3. CDR1 and CDR2 (germline): LGHNA, YSLEER. Trimming removed 1 base at V and 6 bases at J, with 10 bases between. The CDR3 DNA reads as TGCGCCAGCAGCCAAGTAATATGGGCCGAGCAGTACTTC. Protein product: CASSQVIWAEQYF.

The CDR3 spells CASSQGPRANSNQPQHF. As DNA, the CDR3 is TGCGCCAGCAGCCAAGGGCCCAGGGCGAATAGCAATCAGCCCCAGCATTTT. This chain joins TRBV4-1 and TRBJ1-5, with D maybe TRBD1 (5 bases). CDR3 size: 17 residues. V was pared by 1 base and J by 0 bases, with 13 bases between. In germline, CDR1 is MGHRA, CDR2 YSYEKL.

The chain has TRBV20-1 and TRBJ2-3, with TRBD2 matching over 8 bases. The CDR3 consists of 15 residues. Germline V gene data show CDR1 as DFQATT and CDR2 as SNEGSKA (reference sequence). Trimming cost V 0 bases and J 1 base; bases outside gene matches: 3. The CDR3 reads CSARDSTSGTDTQYF. CDR3 bases: TGCAGTGCTAGAGACTCGACTAGCGGCACAGATACGCAGTATTTT.

This clonotype has only a few counts. J is TRBJ1-6 and V is TRBV20-1; D possibly corresponds to TRBD1 (5 bases). V dropped 6 bases and J dropped 6 bases, with 15 bases sitting between them. Germline V gives CDR1 DFQATT, CDR2 SNEGSKA (reference sequence). The CDR3 length is 14 residues. The CDR3 DNA reads as TGCAGTGCCAGACGGGACTCTATTAATTCACCCCTCCACTTT. Residues: CSARRDSINSPLHF.

The rearrangement uses TRBV6-1 and TRBJ2-2; D is perhaps TRBD2 (6 bases). Germline lookup yields CDR1 MNHNS and CDR2 SASEGT. This CDR3 has 14 residues. Trimming shortened V by 8 bases and J by 3 bases, and 13 bases separated the two germline ends. In nucleotides, the CDR3 is TGTGCCAGCCGGGAGTTGGGGGACACCGGGGAGCTGTTTTTT. It translates to CASRELGDTGELFF.

The chain carries TRBV11-3 and TRBJ2-3; D unclear. The CDR3 sequence is 12 residues long. Germline CDR1 and CDR2: SGHNT and YENEEA. Trimming removed 5 bases at V and 6 bases at J, with 9 bases between. The CDR3 region has the DNA TGTGCCAGCAGCCAGGATGGGGATACGCAGTATTTT. Protein sequence: CASSQDGDTQYF.

The V gene is TRBV20-1, the J gene TRBJ2-2; the D is unclear. The CDR3 has 15 residues. V was cut by 0 bases and J by 3 bases, with 11 bases left in between. CDR1 and CDR2 from the germline V gene are DFQATT and SNEGSKA (reference sequence). The CDR3 region is CSARDPARDTGELFF. The CDR3 nucleotides are TGCAGTGCTAGAGACCCTGCACGGGACACCGGGGAGCTGTTTTTT.

The chain is built from TRBV9 and TRBJ2-7; 10 nucleotides align to TRBD2. This CDR3 contains 14 residues. The ends lost 4 bases at V and 8 bases at J; junction bases unmatched: 9. The germline CDR1 and CDR2 sequences are SGDLS and YYNGEE. CDR3 in DNA: TGTGCCAGCAGCATCAGTGGGACTAGCGAGAAGCAGTACTTC. Protein: CASSISGTSEKQYF. The variable domain in full, completed from reference TRBV9 and TRBJ2-7, reads DSGVTQTPKHLITATGQRVTLRCSPRSGDLSVYWYQQSLDQGLQFLIQYYNGEERAKGNILERFSAQQFPDLHSELNLSSLELGDSALYFCASSISGTSEKQYFGPGTRLTVT.

There are a few counts of this clonotype. This rearrangement joins TRBV7-9 to TRBJ2-7, with D perhaps TRBD1 (5 bases). Germline V CDR1 and CDR2: SEHNR, FQNEAQ (reference sequence). V lost 0 bases, J lost 4 bases, and 7 bases lay in between. The CDR3 loop spans 13 amino acids. For the CDR3, the DNA is TGTGCCAGCAGCTTAGCAGGGGTGTACGAGCAGTACTTC. It codes for CASSLAGVYEQYF.

The chain recombines TRBV7-2 with TRBJ2-1; D is perhaps TRBD1 or TRBD2 (5 bases each). This CDR3 contains 16 residues. V shed 5 bases and J shed 0 bases, with 14 bases lying between them. CDR1 and CDR2 (germline): SGHTA, FQGNSA. This chain's CDR3 is CASSLGWDPSYNEQFF. The CDR3 DNA sequence: TGTGCCAGCAGCCTCGGCTGGGACCCCTCCTACAATGAGCAGTTCTTC.

This clonotype was found once. This CDR3 reads CASSLNQGGTDTQYF. CDR3 nucleotides: TGTGCCAGCAGCTTAAATCAGGGAGGGACAGATACGCAGTATTTT. The rearrangement links TRBV7-3 to TRBJ2-3, with 7 bases identical to TRBD2. CDR1 is SGHTA, CDR2 FQGTGA, per germline. The V gene end was trimmed by 1 base and the J gene end by 3 bases; junction bases not matched to a gene: 4. The CDR3 covers 15 residues.

This clonotype has a handful of counts. The chain is built from TRBV7-2 and TRBJ2-3; TRBD1 is a possible D gene (6 bases). Trimming cost V 5 bases and J 0 bases, with 15 bases left between them. The CDR3 sequence is 16 residues long. CDR1 SGHTA and CDR2 FQGNSA come from the germline V gene. DNA for the CDR3: TGTGCCAGCAGCCTCGTTTGGGGGCTTAGCACAGATACGCAGTATTTT. Translation: CASSLVWGLSTDTQYF.